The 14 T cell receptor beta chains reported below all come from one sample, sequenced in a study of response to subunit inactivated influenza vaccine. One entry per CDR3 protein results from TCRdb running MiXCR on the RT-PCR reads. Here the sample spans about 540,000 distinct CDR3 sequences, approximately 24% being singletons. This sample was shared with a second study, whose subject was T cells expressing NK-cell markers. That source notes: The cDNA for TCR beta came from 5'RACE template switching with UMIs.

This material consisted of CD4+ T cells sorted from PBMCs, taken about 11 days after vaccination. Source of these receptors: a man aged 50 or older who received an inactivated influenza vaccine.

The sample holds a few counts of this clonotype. The CDR3 region is CASCAGWYSGELFF. CDR3 DNA sequence: TGTGCCAGCTGCGCGGGTTGGTATTCCGGGGAGCTGTTTTTT. The chain has TRBV28 and TRBJ2-2, with a tentative D call TRBD2 (5 bases). CDR1 and CDR2 (germline): MDHEN, SYDVKM. The ends were cut back, 8 bases at V and 6 bases at J, with 16 bases in the middle. The length of the CDR3 is 14 residues.

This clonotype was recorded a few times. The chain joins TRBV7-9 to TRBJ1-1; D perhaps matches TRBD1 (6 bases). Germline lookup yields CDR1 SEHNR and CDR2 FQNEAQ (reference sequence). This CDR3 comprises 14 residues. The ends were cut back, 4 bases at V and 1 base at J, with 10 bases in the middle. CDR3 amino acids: CASSSDRSNTEAFF. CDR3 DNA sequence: TGTGCCAGCAGCTCGGACAGATCGAACACTGAAGCTTTCTTT.

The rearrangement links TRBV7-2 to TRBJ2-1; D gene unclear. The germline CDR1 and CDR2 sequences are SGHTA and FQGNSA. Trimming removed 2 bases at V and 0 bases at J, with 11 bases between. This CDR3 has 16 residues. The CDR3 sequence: CASSLKTSVSYNEQFF. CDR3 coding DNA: TGTGCCAGCAGCTTAAAGACCAGCGTCTCCTACAATGAGCAGTTCTTC.

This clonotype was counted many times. As DNA, the CDR3 is TGCGCCAGCAGCCGATCTAGCGGGCTGAGCACAGATACGCAGTATTTT. Translated, it gives CASSRSSGLSTDTQYF. The chain employs TRBV4-1 and TRBJ2-3, with TRBD2 matching 8 bases. The CDR3 has 16 residues. Per the germline V gene, CDR1 is MGHRA and CDR2 is YSYEKL. V trimming: 4 bases; J trimming: 0 bases; junction bases outside the gene matches: 6.

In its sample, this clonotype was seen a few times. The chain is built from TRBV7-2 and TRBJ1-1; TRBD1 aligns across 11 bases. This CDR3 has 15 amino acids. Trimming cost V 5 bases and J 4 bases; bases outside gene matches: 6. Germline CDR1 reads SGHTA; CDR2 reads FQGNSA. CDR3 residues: CASSKTGTGGTEAFF. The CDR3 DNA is TGTGCCAGCAGCAAGACCGGGACAGGGGGCACTGAAGCTTTCTTT.

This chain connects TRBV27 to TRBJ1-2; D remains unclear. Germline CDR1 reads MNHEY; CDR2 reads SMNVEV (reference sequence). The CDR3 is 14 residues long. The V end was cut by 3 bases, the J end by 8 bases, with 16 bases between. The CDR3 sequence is CASSFQYRNGGYTF. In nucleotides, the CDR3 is TGTGCCAGCAGTTTTCAATACCGAAACGGGGGCTACACCTTC.

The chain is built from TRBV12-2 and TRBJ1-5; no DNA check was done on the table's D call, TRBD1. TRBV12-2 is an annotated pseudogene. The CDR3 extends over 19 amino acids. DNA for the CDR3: TGTGCAAGTCGCTTATGGGGTTTGGGACAGGAAAATAGCAATCAGCCCCAGCATTTT. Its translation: CASRLWGLGQENSNQPQHF.

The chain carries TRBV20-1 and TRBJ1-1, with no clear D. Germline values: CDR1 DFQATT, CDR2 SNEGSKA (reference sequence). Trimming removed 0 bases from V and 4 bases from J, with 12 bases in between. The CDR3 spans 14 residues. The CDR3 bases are TGCAGTGCTAGAGACGGAAACCTGGCCACTGAAGCTTTCTTT. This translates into CSARDGNLATEAFF.

The chain's CDR3 is CASSVGDRLTEKLFF. The CDR3 DNA is TGTGCCAGCAGCGTCGGGGACAGGCTAACTGAAAAACTGTTTTTT. This chain joins TRBV9 and TRBJ1-4, with 8 nucleotides matching TRBD1. The J segment lost 7 bases and the V segment lost 2 bases, leaving 7 bases of the junction unmatched. CDR3 size: 15 residues. Per the germline V gene, CDR1 is SGDLS and CDR2 is YYNGEE. The full variable domain, in which reference TRBV9 and TRBJ1-4 provide the parts outside the CDR3, is DSGVTQTPKHLITATGQRVTLRCSPRSGDLSVYWYQQSLDQGLQFLIQYYNGEERAKGNILERFSAQQFPDLHSELNLSSLELGDSALYFCASSVGDRLTEKLFFGSGTQLSVL.

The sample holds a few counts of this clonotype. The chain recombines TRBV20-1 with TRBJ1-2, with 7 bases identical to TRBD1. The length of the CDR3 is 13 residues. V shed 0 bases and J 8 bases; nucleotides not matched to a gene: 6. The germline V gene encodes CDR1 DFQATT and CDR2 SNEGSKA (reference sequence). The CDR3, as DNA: TGCAGTGCTAGAGATAGACAGGGAATAGGCTACACCTTC. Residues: CSARDRQGIGYTF.

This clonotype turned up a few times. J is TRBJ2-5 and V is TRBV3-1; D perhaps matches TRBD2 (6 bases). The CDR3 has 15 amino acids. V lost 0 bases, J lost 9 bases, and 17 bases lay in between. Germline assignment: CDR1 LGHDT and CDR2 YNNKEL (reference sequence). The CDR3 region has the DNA TGTGCCAGCAGCCAAGAGGGGCGGGCCGGCGGGGCCCAGTACTTC. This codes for CASSQEGRAGGAQYF.

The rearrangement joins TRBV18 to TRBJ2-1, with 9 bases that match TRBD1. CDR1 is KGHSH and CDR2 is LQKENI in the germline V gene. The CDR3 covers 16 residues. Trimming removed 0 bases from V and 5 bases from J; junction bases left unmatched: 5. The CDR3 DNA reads TGTGCCAGCTCACCACCCGGGACAGGGCCGAACAATGAGCAGTTCTTC. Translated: CASSPPGTGPNNEQFF.

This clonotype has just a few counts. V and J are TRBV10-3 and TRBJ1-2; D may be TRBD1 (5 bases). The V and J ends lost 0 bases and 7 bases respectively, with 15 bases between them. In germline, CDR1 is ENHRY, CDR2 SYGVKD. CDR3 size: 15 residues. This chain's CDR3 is CAISESKGLWAGYTF. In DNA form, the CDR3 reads TGTGCCATCAGTGAGTCGAAGGGACTCTGGGCTGGCTACACCTTC.

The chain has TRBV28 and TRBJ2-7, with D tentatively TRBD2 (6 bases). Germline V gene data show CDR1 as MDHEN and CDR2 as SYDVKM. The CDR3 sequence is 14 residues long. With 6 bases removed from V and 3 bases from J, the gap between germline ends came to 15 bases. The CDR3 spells CASRLPGRDYEQYF. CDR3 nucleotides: TGTGCCAGCAGGCTCCCCGGGAGAGACTACGAGCAGTACTTC.